Listed here are 30 T cell receptor beta chains from one sample, sequenced in a study of CD8 T cells in ankylosing spondylitis. Broader study findings: Apparently characteristic of ankylosing spondylitis blood was a TCR beta motif (under ten highly homologous variants).

Antigen specificity for these receptors is unknown. TCRdb called the 5' RACE reads again in MiXCR, with one record for every CDR3 protein. The data hold fewer than 550,000 distinct CDR3 sequences, with approximately 5.3% observed a single time. Sequencing used blood, either unsorted or a sorted T cell fraction (not recorded which). All receptors derive from a male donor with ankylosing spondylitis.

This clonotype was seen a few times. The chain combines TRBV7-6 with TRBJ1-1; TRBD1 matches 12 bases. CDR1 and CDR2 (germline): SGHVS, FNYEAQ. The CDR3 is 17 residues long. The V segment lost 3 bases and the J segment 1 base; nucleotides outside the gene matches: 6. The DNA of the CDR3 is TGTGCCAGCAGCTTCATTCCGGGACAGGGGGCGAACACTGAAGCTTTCTTT. Its protein product is CASSFIPGQGANTEAFF.

This clonotype was seen ten or more times. This sequence joins TRBV3-1 and TRBJ2-2; tentative D call: TRBD2 (6 bases). V lost 1 base, J lost 2 bases, and 8 bases lay in between. CDR1 LGHDT and CDR2 YNNKEL come from the germline V gene (reference sequence). The CDR3 is made up of 15 amino acids. This CDR3 is CASSQGSGNTGELFF. The CDR3 bases are TGTGCCAGCAGCCAAGGTAGCGGTAACACCGGGGAGCTGTTTTTT.

The CDR3 nucleotides are TGCAGTGCTAGAGGGGTGGGACAGGGCGACTATGGCTACACCTTC. Encoded protein: CSARGVGQGDYGYTF. J is TRBJ1-2 and V is TRBV20-1, with 9 bases identical to TRBD1. This CDR3 has 15 residues. From germline, CDR1 is DFQATT and CDR2 SNEGSKA (reference sequence). The junction had 6 bases not matched to a gene; V was cut back by 1 base and J by 3 bases.

This clonotype was recorded at least ten times. The chain combines TRBV28 with TRBJ2-1, with D tentatively TRBD1 (6 bases). V was pared by 5 bases and J by 6 bases, with 11 bases between. The CDR3 totals 13 residues. CDR1 is MDHEN, CDR2 SYDVKM, per germline. For the CDR3, the DNA is TGTGCCAGCAGTCCAGGGGAACTCAATGAGCAGTTCTTC. It specifies CASSPGELNEQFF.

In this sample, this clonotype turned up a few times. The chain couples TRBV7-8 to TRBJ1-5; TRBD1 is a possible D gene (6 bases). Germline-derived CDR1 and CDR2 are SGHVS and FQNEAQ. The CDR3 contains 16 residues. Trimming shortened V by 2 bases and J by 3 bases, and 14 bases separated the two germline ends. In DNA, the CDR3 is TGTGCCAGCAGCTTATTACAGGGCGCTTACAATCAGCCCCAGCATTTT. Translating gives CASSLLQGAYNQPQHF.

This clonotype has a handful of counts. The chain carries TRBV29-1 and TRBJ2-1, with D perhaps matching TRBD2 (5 bases). Trimming removed 6 bases from V and 9 bases from J, with 9 bases in between. Germline V gives CDR1 SQVTM, CDR2 ANQGSEA. The CDR3 extends over 10 amino acids. The CDR3, as DNA: TGCAGCGTCACACGGGGTGAGCAGTTCTTC. It codes for CSVTRGEQFF.

The table lists this clonotype with many counts. The chain joins TRBV4-3 to TRBJ2-7; weak D call: TRBD2 (6 bases). The CDR3 spans 15 residues. The V end was cut by 0 bases, the J end by 2 bases, with 11 bases between. CDR1 is LGHNA, CDR2 YSLEER, per germline. CDR3 in DNA: TGCGCCAGCAGCCAAGATTTAGCGGTTACCTACGAGCAGTACTTC. It translates to CASSQDLAVTYEQYF.

This clonotype was counted at least ten times. This chain uses TRBV7-2 with TRBJ1-1; the D is unclear. Trimming shortened V by 6 bases and J by 1 base, and 15 bases separated the two germline ends. The CDR3 is 15 amino acids. Per the germline V gene, CDR1 is SGHTA and CDR2 is FQGNSA. The DNA for the CDR3 is TGTGCCAGCAGTTTTCAGGTGATACCGAACACTGAAGCTTTCTTT. Its translation is CASSFQVIPNTEAFF.

This clonotype was detected ten times or more. The V call is TRBV12-3 or TRBV12-4, the J call TRBJ1-2; D ambiguous. With 6 bases removed from V and 7 bases from J, the gap between germline ends came to 18 bases. This CDR3 region has 14 residues. The CDR3 loop is CASSRTGPKSGYTF. Written as DNA, the CDR3 is TGTGCCAGCAGCCGCACCGGGCCCAAGAGTGGCTACACCTTC.

This clonotype was counted at least ten times. The V and J genes are TRBV3-1 and TRBJ2-7; a weak D match, TRBD1 (5 bases). V was cut by 1 base and J by 6 bases, with 13 bases left in between. This CDR3 spans 14 amino acids. CDR1 and CDR2 from the germline V gene are LGHDT and YNNKEL (reference sequence). The CDR3 region is CASSQGGRSGEQYF. CDR3 sequence (DNA): TGTGCCAGCAGCCAAGGGGGCAGGTCCGGCGAGCAGTACTTC.

This clonotype showed up many times. V usage is TRBV27 and J usage is TRBJ2-7; TRBD2 agrees at 7 bases. CDR1 is MNHEY, CDR2 SMNVEV, per germline (reference sequence). This CDR3 spans 15 amino acids. Germline trimming cut 3 bases from V and 2 bases from J; bases unmatched to any gene: 7. The CDR3: CASSFGSSGAYEQYF. CDR3 bases: TGTGCCAGCAGTTTCGGGTCTAGCGGAGCCTACGAGCAGTACTTC.

This clonotype has a count of ten or more. The chain joins TRBV24-1 to TRBJ2-5; perhaps TRBD2 as D (5 bases). The V and J ends lost 3 bases and 1 base respectively, with 11 bases between them. Germline V gene data show CDR1 as KGHDR and CDR2 as SFDVKD. CDR3 length equals 15 residues. CDR3 coding DNA: TGTGCCACCAGTGATCCTACTAGTATCCAAGAGACCCAGTACTTC. It specifies CATSDPTSIQETQYF.

This clonotype was observed many times. The chain couples TRBV27 to TRBJ1-6; a possible D gene is TRBD1 (6 bases). Germline V lookup: CDR1 MNHEY, CDR2 SMNVEV (reference sequence). CDR3 length: 14 amino acids. Trimming stripped 3 bases from V and 14 bases from J, with 17 bases between. The CDR3 coding sequence is TGTGCCAGCAGTTTGGCACAGGGTGGTTTTACCCTCCACTTT. It specifies CASSLAQGGFTLHF.

The chain uses TRBV4-3 and TRBJ2-5, with 7 bases lining up with TRBD2. The CDR3 sequence is 15 residues long. Germline V lookup: CDR1 LGHNA, CDR2 YSLEER. The ends lost 4 bases at V and 5 bases at J; junction bases unmatched: 10. As DNA, the CDR3 is TGCGCCAGCAGCCTTACTAGCGCCCCATGGGAGACCCAGTACTTC. It encodes CASSLTSAPWETQYF.

The chain combines TRBV6-2 or TRBV6-3 with TRBJ2-5, with TRBD2 matching 8 bases. Germline values: CDR1 MNHEY, CDR2 SVGEGT. Germline trimming cut 2 bases from V and 2 bases from J; bases unmatched to any gene: 4. CDR3 size: 15 residues. CDR3 amino acids: CASSYRTSGQETQYF. The CDR3 nucleotides are TGTGCCAGCAGTTACCGAACTAGCGGTCAAGAGACCCAGTACTTC.

This clonotype was picked up many times. V is TRBV9 and J is TRBJ2-3; D perhaps matches TRBD2 (5 bases). Trimming took 4 bases from V and 8 from J, leaving 20 bases between them. This CDR3 comprises 15 residues. The V gene's germline CDR1 is SGDLS and CDR2 YYNGEE. DNA of the CDR3: TGTGCCAGCAGCAACCGGGAACCCGGGGTTGGTACGCAGTATTTT. Translated: CASSNREPGVGTQYF.

The chain joins TRBV28 to TRBJ2-1; 11 nucleotides align to TRBD2. The CDR3 is 17 residues long. Germline assignment: CDR1 MDHEN and CDR2 SYDVKM. The J segment lost 4 bases and the V segment lost 7 bases, leaving 12 bases of the junction unmatched. The CDR3: CASKGRLAGNFYNEQFF. DNA of the CDR3: TGTGCCAGCAAGGGTAGACTAGCGGGGAATTTTTACAATGAGCAGTTCTTC. The full variable domain, in which reference TRBV28 and TRBJ2-1 provide the parts outside the CDR3, is DVKVTQSSRYLVKRTGEKVFLECVQDMDHENMFWYRQDPGLGLRLIYFSYDVKMKEKGDIPEGYSVSREKKERFSLILESASTNQTSMYLCASKGRLAGNFYNEQFFGPGTRLTVL.

The table lists this clonotype with a few counts. The chain combines TRBV7-9 with TRBJ2-7, with no clear D. In germline, CDR1 is SEHNR, CDR2 FQNEAQ (reference sequence). The germline V and J ends were trimmed by 5 bases and 5 bases, with 16 bases remaining between them. The CDR3 contains 14 residues. CDR3 DNA: TGTGCCAGCAGCCTGACCAGATCCCTAGACGAGCAGTACTTC. It encodes CASSLTRSLDEQYF.

The sample holds many counts of this clonotype. In DNA, the CDR3 is TGCAGTGCTAGCGCCAGGGCCTACGAGCAGTACTTC. Translating it yields CSASARAYEQYF. The chain carries TRBV20-1 and TRBJ2-7; D might be TRBD1 (5 bases). This CDR3 has 12 amino acids. CDR1 is DFQATT and CDR2 is SNEGSKA in the germline V gene (reference sequence). V was clipped by 3 bases and J by 2 bases, with 8 bases between them.

There are many counts of this clonotype. The genes are TRBV20-1 and TRBJ1-5, with a tentative D call TRBD1 (5 bases). CDR3 length equals 14 residues. Germline values: CDR1 DFQATT, CDR2 SNEGSKA (reference sequence). V was trimmed by 1 base and J by 9 bases, leaving 16 bases between them. CDR3 in DNA: TGCAGTGCTAGAGTCAGCGGGGGAGGACGGCCCCAGCATTTT. Translated, it gives CSARVSGGGRPQHF.

There are many counts of this clonotype. The rearrangement uses TRBV28 and TRBJ2-7; 8 nucleotides line up with TRBD2. The CDR3 extends over 15 amino acids. Germline CDR1 MDHEN, CDR2 SYDVKM. The trim removed 3 bases at V and 2 bases at J, leaving 6 bases unmatched. Here the CDR3 DNA reads TGTGCCAGCAGTTTCGGGGGGGGTCCCACCTACGAGCAGTACTTC. Translated: CASSFGGGPTYEQYF.

Turning to this clonotype: A much larger clone is a single base away; this may be a read error. The J gene is TRBJ1-3, the V gene TRBV5-1, with D uncertain. The length of the CDR3 is 14 residues. Germline loops: CDR1 SGHRS, CDR2 YFSETQ. CDR3 DNA sequence: TGCGCCAGCAGCTTGATCGGGGTTGGAAACACCATACATTTT. Encoded protein: CASSLIGVGNTIHF.

Many counts were recorded for this clonotype. The V and J genes are TRBV5-1 and TRBJ2-5; 8 positions agree with TRBD1. The CDR3 has 15 amino acids. V trimming: 3 bases; J trimming: 2 bases; junction bases outside the gene matches: 6. Germline values: CDR1 SGHRS, CDR2 YFSETQ. CDR3 nucleotides: TGCGCCAGCAGCTCTGGACAGGGTGGGCAAGAGACCCAGTACTTC. Translated, it gives CASSSGQGGQETQYF.

This clonotype occurred many times. V gene TRBV28 combines with J gene TRBJ2-7; 13 bases align to TRBD2. The germline gives CDR1 MDHEN, CDR2 SYDVKM. Trimming at V came to 4 bases and at J to 6 bases, leaving 12 bases not matched to a gene. The CDR3 is made up of 17 amino acids. This CDR3 reads CASSSPILAGGSGEQYF. CDR3 nucleotide sequence: TGTGCCAGCAGTTCACCCATACTAGCGGGAGGGTCTGGCGAGCAGTACTTC. Full variable domain (missing parts from reference TRBV28 and TRBJ2-7): DVKVTQSSRYLVKRTGEKVFLECVQDMDHENMFWYRQDPGLGLRLIYFSYDVKMKEKGDIPEGYSVSREKKERFSLILESASTNQTSMYLCASSSPILAGGSGEQYFGPGTRLTVT.

Ten or more counts support this clonotype. The J gene is TRBJ1-2, the V gene TRBV4-1; tentatively, D is TRBD1 (5 bases). CDR1 and CDR2 (germline): MGHRA, YSYEKL. The CDR3 runs 13 residues. The germline V and J ends were trimmed by 2 bases and 14 bases, with 18 bases remaining between them. CDR3 protein: CASSQRGTVARTF. The CDR3 nucleotides read TGCGCCAGCAGCCAAAGGGGTACTGTGGCTAGGACCTTC.

This clonotype appeared a few times. The chain combines TRBV4-1 with TRBJ2-1; 8 nucleotides agree with TRBD2. The CDR3 runs to 18 residues. The germline V gene encodes CDR1 MGHRA and CDR2 YSYEKL. The J segment lost 8 bases and the V segment lost 0 bases, leaving 15 bases of the junction unmatched. The CDR3, as DNA: TGCGCCAGCAGCCAAGAACGGTCCCCCGGGAGGGCCGAGTATGAGCAGTTCTTC. Translation gives CASSQERSPGRAEYEQFF.

This clonotype has at least ten counts. The rearrangement links TRBV7-8 to TRBJ1-1; 8 nucleotides match TRBD1. V shed 5 bases and J 5 bases; nucleotides not matched to a gene: 4. CDR3 size: 13 residues. CDR1 is SGHVS and CDR2 is FQNEAQ in the germline V gene. The CDR3 loop is CASSPDRVTEAFF. In DNA form, the CDR3 reads TGTGCCAGCAGCCCGGACAGGGTAACTGAAGCTTTCTTT.

J is TRBJ2-7 and V is TRBV11-2; D may correspond to TRBD1 or TRBD2 (5 bases each). The V gene lost 2 bases and the J gene lost 4 bases, with 12 bases spanning the gap. Germline V gene data show CDR1 as SGHAT and CDR2 as FQNNGV. CDR3 size: 14 residues. The DNA for the CDR3 is TGTGCCAGCAGCTTAAGCCCGAGGGGTTACGAGCAGTACTTC. Its translation: CASSLSPRGYEQYF.

This clonotype was recorded a few times. This chain links TRBV4-2 with TRBJ2-7, with 7 bases aligning to TRBD1. The V segment lost 2 bases and the J segment 3 bases; nucleotides outside the gene matches: 7. This CDR3 region has 15 residues. Germline V gene data show CDR1 as LGHNA and CDR2 as YNFKEQ. The CDR3 sequence: CASSQNRGGFYEQYF. The DNA for the CDR3 is TGTGCCAGCAGCCAAAACAGGGGTGGATTCTACGAGCAGTACTTC.

This clonotype was recorded at least ten times. This rearrangement joins TRBV7-2 to TRBJ2-7; TRBD2 aligns across 8 bases. V dropped 0 bases and J dropped 2; count of bases not matched to a gene: 3. The CDR3 totals 15 residues. Germline-derived CDR1 and CDR2 are SGHTA and FQGNSA. CDR3 in DNA: TGTGCCAGCAGCTTAGCTAGCGGGAATCCCTACGAGCAGTACTTC. Residues: CASSLASGNPYEQYF.